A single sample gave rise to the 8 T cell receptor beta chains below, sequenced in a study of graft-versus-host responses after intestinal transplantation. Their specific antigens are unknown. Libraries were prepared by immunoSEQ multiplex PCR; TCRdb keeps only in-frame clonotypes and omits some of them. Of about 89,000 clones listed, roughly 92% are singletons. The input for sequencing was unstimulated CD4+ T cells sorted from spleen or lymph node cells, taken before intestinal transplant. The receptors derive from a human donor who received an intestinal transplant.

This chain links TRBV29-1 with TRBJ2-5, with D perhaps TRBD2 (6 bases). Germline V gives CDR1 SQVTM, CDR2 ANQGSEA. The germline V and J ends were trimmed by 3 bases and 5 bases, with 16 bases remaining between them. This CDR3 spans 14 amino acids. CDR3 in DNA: TGCAGCGTTGATTGGAGACCACGGGAGGAGACCCAGTACTTC. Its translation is CSVDWRPREETQYF.

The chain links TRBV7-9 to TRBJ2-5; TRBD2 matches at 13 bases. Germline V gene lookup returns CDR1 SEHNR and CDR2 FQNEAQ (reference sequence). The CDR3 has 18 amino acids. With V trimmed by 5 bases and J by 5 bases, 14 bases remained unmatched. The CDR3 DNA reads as TGTGCCAGCAGCCCGGGGACTAGCGGGATCGGGTCGCAGGAGACCCAGTACTTC. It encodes CASSPGTSGIGSQETQYF.

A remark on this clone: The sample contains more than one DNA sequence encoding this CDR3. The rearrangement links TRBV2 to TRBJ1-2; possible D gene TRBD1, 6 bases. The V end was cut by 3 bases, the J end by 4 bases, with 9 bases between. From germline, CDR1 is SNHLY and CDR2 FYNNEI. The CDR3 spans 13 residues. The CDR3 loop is CASSEQGFYGYTF. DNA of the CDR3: TGTGCCAGCAGTGAGCAGGGGTTCTATGGCTACACCTTC.

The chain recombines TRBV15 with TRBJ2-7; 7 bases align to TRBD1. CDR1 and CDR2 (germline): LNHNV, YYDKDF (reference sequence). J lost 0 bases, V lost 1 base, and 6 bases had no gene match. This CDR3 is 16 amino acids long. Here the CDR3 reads CATSRALQGPSYEQYF. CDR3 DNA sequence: TGTGCCACCAGCAGAGCCCTACAGGGGCCCTCCTACGAGCAGTACTTC.

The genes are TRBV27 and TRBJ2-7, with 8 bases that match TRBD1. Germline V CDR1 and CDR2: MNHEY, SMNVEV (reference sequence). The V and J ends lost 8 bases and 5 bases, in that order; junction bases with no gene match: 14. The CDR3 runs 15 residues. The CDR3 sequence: CASFGGADRGHEQYF. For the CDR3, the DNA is TGTGCCAGCTTTGGGGGTGCCGACAGGGGCCACGAGCAGTACTTC.

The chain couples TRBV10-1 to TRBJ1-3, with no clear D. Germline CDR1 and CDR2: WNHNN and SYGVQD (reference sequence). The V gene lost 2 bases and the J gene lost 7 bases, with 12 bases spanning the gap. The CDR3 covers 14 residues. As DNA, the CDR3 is TGCGCCAGCAGTGAGGAAGGGAATGGGAACACCATATATTTT. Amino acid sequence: CASSEEGNGNTIYF.

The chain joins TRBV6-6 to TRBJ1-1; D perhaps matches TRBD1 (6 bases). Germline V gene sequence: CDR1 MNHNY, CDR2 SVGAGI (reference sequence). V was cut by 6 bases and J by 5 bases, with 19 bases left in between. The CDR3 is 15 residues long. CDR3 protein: CASRERGGGRTEAFF. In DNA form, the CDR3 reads TGTGCCAGCAGGGAAAGGGGCGGGGGCCGGACTGAAGCTTTCTTT.

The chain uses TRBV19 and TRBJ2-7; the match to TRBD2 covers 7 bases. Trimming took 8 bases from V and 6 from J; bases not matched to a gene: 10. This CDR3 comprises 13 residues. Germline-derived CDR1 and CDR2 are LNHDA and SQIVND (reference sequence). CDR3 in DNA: TGTGCCAGTCGACCCTTGTCGGGGGGCGAGCAGTACTTC. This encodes CASRPLSGGEQYF.